These 30 T cell receptor beta chains share one sample of origin, sequenced in a study of metastatic and nonmetastatic thyroid tumors. TCRdb re-analyzed the PCR reads using MiXCR. Of about 70,000 clones in the sample, roughly 18% are singletons; the top ten hold roughly 13%. Treatment of any kind had been given to no patient before thyroid surgery. Sample: blood. These receptors were obtained from a female donor with papillary thyroid cancer or a benign thyroid nodule (not recorded which). Some clones in this sample may be carry-over from other donors' samples.

This clone was observed at least ten times. This chain links TRBV9 with TRBJ2-3, with TRBD2 matching over 9 bases. V trimming: 0 bases; J trimming: 3 bases; junction bases outside the gene matches: 5. Germline V gene sequence: CDR1 SGDLS, CDR2 YYNGEE. The CDR3 runs 16 residues. CDR3 loop: CASSVDAGGPTDTQYF. CDR3 nucleotides: TGTGCCAGCAGCGTAGATGCGGGAGGGCCGACAGATACGCAGTATTTT. Filled out from reference TRBV9 and TRBJ2-3, the complete variable domain reads DSGVTQTPKHLITATGQRVTLRCSPRSGDLSVYWYQQSLDQGLQFLIQYYNGEERAKGNILERFSAQQFPDLHSELNLSSLELGDSALYFCASSVDAGGPTDTQYFGPGTRLTVL.

The chain recombines TRBV5-1 with TRBJ2-1; a possible D gene is TRBD1 (5 bases). The CDR3 is 17 residues long. CDR1 and CDR2 from the germline V gene are SGHRS and YFSETQ. V lost 6 bases and J lost 5, with 24 bases in between. For the CDR3, the DNA is TGCGCCAGCATCCAGAACCCGCCGGACACGGACCACAATGAGCAGTTCTTC. Translated, it gives CASIQNPPDTDHNEQFF.

This clone was recorded at least ten times. The V and J genes are TRBV7-2 and TRBJ1-6; D remains unclear. There are 16 residues in the CDR3. CDR1 is SGHTA, CDR2 FQGNSA, per germline. Trimming removed 2 bases at V and 9 bases at J, with 17 bases between. CDR3 DNA: TGTGCCAGCAGCTTACCGCTAGGGATCTATGGTTCACCCCTCCACTTT. Amino acid sequence: CASSLPLGIYGSPLHF. Based on the CDR3 plus reference TRBV7-2 and TRBJ1-6, the full variable domain is GAGVSQSPSNKVTEKGKDVELRCDPISGHTALYWYRQSLGQGLEFLIYFQGNSAPDKSGLPSDRFSAERTGGSVSTLTIQRTQQEDSAVYLCASSLPLGIYGSPLHFGNGTRLTVT.

This clone was found many times. Relative to the germline gene, one junction end is altered; a read error may explain this. This chain uses TRBV11-2 with TRBJ1-5; the D is unclear. Germline-derived CDR1 and CDR2 are SGHAT and FQNNGV. The CDR3 is made up of 15 amino acids. The CDR3, as DNA: TGTGCCAGCAGCCTCTACGGTGGTAGCAGTCAGCCCCAGCATTTT. This gives the protein CASSLYGGSSQPQHF.

In this sample, this clone turned up many times. This sequence joins TRBV27 and TRBJ2-3; a weak D match, TRBD1 (6 bases). CDR1 MNHEY and CDR2 SMNVEV come from the germline V gene (reference sequence). The CDR3 sequence is 12 residues long. V lost 8 bases and J 5 bases, leaving 11 bases between the germline ends. This CDR3 is CASQGIGDTQYF. In nucleotides, the CDR3 is TGTGCCAGCCAGGGGATCGGAGATACGCAGTATTTT.

This clone was picked up a small number of times. The CDR3 bases are TGTGCCAGCAGTCACACTTGGGACACTCGAGCTTTCTTT. Translation: CASSHTWDTRAFF. This rearrangement joins TRBV27 to TRBJ1-1; a weak D match, TRBD1 (6 bases). The CDR3 runs to 13 residues. Germline V CDR1 and CDR2: MNHEY, SMNVEV (reference sequence). V was cut by 5 bases and J by 10 bases, with 17 bases left in between.

This clone was recorded at least ten times. V gene TRBV7-2 combines with J gene TRBJ1-5; no reliable D call. CDR1 is SGHTA and CDR2 is FQGNSA in the germline V gene. V gave up 3 bases and J gave up 5 bases, with 11 bases separating them. The CDR3 length is 14 residues. As DNA, the CDR3 is TGTGCCAGCAGCTTCCCGGGGTACTATCAGCCCCAGCATTTT. It yields the protein CASSFPGYYQPQHF.

In its sample, this clone was seen many times. The chain carries TRBV11-3 and TRBJ2-7; weak D call: TRBD1 (5 bases). V dropped 1 base and J dropped 4 bases, with 11 bases sitting between them. The CDR3 extends over 14 amino acids. CDR1 is SGHNT and CDR2 is YENEEA in the germline V gene. CDR3 nucleotides: TGTGCCAGCAGCTTAGGAGGCAGGGTGTACGAGCAGTACTTC. Translated: CASSLGGRVYEQYF. The variable domain in full, with the rest retrieved from reference TRBV11-3 and TRBJ2-7, is EAGVVQSPRYKIIEKKQPVAFWCNPISGHNTLYWYLQNLGQGPELLIRYENEEAVDDSQLPKDRFSAERLKGVDSTLKIQPAELGDSAVYLCASSLGGRVYEQYFGPGTRLTVT.

The CDR3 nucleotides read TGTGCCAGCAGTTTGGTACATGGGGGGTACGAGCAGTACTTC. Residues: CASSLVHGGYEQYF. The rearrangement uses TRBV12-3 or TRBV12-4 and TRBJ2-7; D may be TRBD2 (6 bases). This CDR3 comprises 14 residues. The V gene lost 3 bases and the J gene lost 4 bases, with 13 bases spanning the gap.

This clone showed up many times. This chain joins TRBV9 and TRBJ2-3; 10 positions agree with TRBD1. Germline V gene lookup returns CDR1 SGDLS and CDR2 YYNGEE. Unmatched junction bases numbered 5, after V lost 5 bases and J lost 5 bases. This CDR3 has 14 amino acids. This CDR3 reads CASRKGQGIDTQYF. In DNA form, the CDR3 reads TGTGCCAGCAGAAAGGGACAGGGGATAGATACGCAGTATTTT.

This clone was detected ten times or more. The chain links TRBV6-1 to TRBJ2-3, with 7 bases that match TRBD1. V trimming: 2 bases; J trimming: 4 bases; junction bases outside the gene matches: 3. The CDR3 extends over 14 amino acids. Germline V gene sequence: CDR1 MNHNS, CDR2 SASEGT. This chain's CDR3 is CASSEFGTADTQYF. In nucleotides, the CDR3 is TGTGCCAGCAGTGAATTCGGGACAGCAGATACGCAGTATTTT.

This clone occurred many times. J is TRBJ2-1 and V is TRBV6-2 or TRBV6-3; D perhaps matches TRBD2 (6 bases). In germline, CDR1 is MNHEY, CDR2 SVGEGT. Trimming left V 6 bases short and J 6 bases short, with 21 bases between. CDR3 length equals 16 residues. As DNA, the CDR3 is TGTGCCAGCAGCCAGTATCTTGCCGGGAGAGTCAATGAGCAGTTCTTC. This sequence encodes CASSQYLAGRVNEQFF.

This clone was seen many times. CDR3 amino acids: CAWSRSGANTGELFF. The DNA of the CDR3 is TGTGCCTGGAGTAGGTCAGGGGCCAACACCGGGGAGCTGTTTTTT. The chain joins TRBV30 to TRBJ2-2, with D tentatively TRBD1 (6 bases). This CDR3 comprises 15 residues. V lost 2 bases and J 2 bases, leaving 12 bases between the germline ends. Germline V gives CDR1 GTSNPN, CDR2 SVGIG (reference sequence).

This clone was detected many times. CDR3 residues: CASSHFSGGMGEQYF. The CDR3 nucleotides read TGTGCCAGCAGCCACTTTAGTGGAGGGATGGGTGAGCAGTACTTC. The chain couples TRBV2 to TRBJ2-7; maybe TRBD2 (6 bases). The CDR3 loop spans 15 amino acids. The germline CDR1 and CDR2 sequences are SNHLY and FYNNEI. Between the trimmed V and J ends, which lost 6 bases and 7 bases, there was a span of 22 bases.

The chain combines TRBV9 with TRBJ2-1, with 8 bases that match TRBD1. The CDR3 is 15 residues long. Germline V CDR1 and CDR2: SGDLS, YYNGEE. V dropped 1 base and J dropped 7; count of bases not matched to a gene: 7. CDR3 loop: CASSVRQGAWNEQFF. DNA for the CDR3: TGTGCCAGCAGCGTAAGGCAGGGGGCATGGAATGAGCAGTTCTTC.

The CDR3 sequence is CASSYLVVSDGYTF. The CDR3 DNA is TGTGCCAGCAGTTACTTGGTGGTATCGGATGGCTACACCTTC. This chain links TRBV6-6 with TRBJ1-2; no clear D. V lost 1 base and J 6 bases, leaving 12 bases between the germline ends. CDR1 is MNHNY and CDR2 is SVGAGI in the germline V gene (reference sequence). The CDR3 is 14 amino acids.

This clone appeared many times. This chain joins TRBV12-3 or TRBV12-4 and TRBJ1-1, with TRBD1 matching 7 bases. The CDR3 sequence is 12 residues long. The junction had 10 bases not matched to a gene; V was cut back by 8 bases and J by 10 bases. The CDR3 loop is CASSRQGSTAFF. The CDR3 DNA reads as TGTGCCAGCTCAAGACAGGGATCGACAGCTTTCTTT.

This clone was recorded at least ten times. This chain links TRBV5-5 with TRBJ1-1, with TRBD1 as a possible D gene (5 bases). The CDR3 runs to 15 residues. Germline-derived CDR1 and CDR2 are SGHKS and YYEKEE (reference sequence). V dropped 2 bases and J dropped 2 bases, with 13 bases sitting between them. DNA for the CDR3: TGTGCCAGCAGCTTCTACCTGACAGTTAACACTGAAGCTTTCTTT. Residues: CASSFYLTVNTEAFF.

This clone has ten or more counts. The chain is built from TRBV20-1 and TRBJ2-3; no definite D call. Germline loops: CDR1 DFQATT, CDR2 SNEGSKA (reference sequence). The CDR3 consists of 14 residues. V lost 5 bases to trimming and J lost 0 bases, with 12 bases between them. CDR3 coding DNA: TGCAGTGCTGGAACTAAGTTTAGCACAGATACGCAGTATTTT. Protein sequence: CSAGTKFSTDTQYF.

The CDR3 is CAGETSGRVHEQFF. In DNA form, the CDR3 reads TGTGCCGGAGAGACTAGCGGGAGGGTCCATGAGCAGTTCTTC. The J gene is TRBJ2-1, the V gene TRBV30; 14 nucleotides line up with TRBD2. Looked up from germline, CDR1 is GTSNPN and CDR2 is SVGIG (reference sequence). J was trimmed by 8 bases and V by 8 bases; bases with no gene match: 8. There are 14 residues in the CDR3.

This clone appeared many times. This rearrangement joins TRBV28 to TRBJ2-2, with 7 positions matching TRBD1. The CDR3 runs 13 residues. CDR1 and CDR2 from the germline V gene are MDHEN and SYDVKM. With V trimmed by 9 bases and J by 1 base, 2 bases remained unmatched. The CDR3 spells CASRTGNTGELFF. The DNA for the CDR3 is TGTGCCAGTCGGACAGGGAACACCGGGGAGCTGTTTTTT. Full variable domain (missing parts from reference TRBV28 and TRBJ2-2): DVKVTQSSRYLVKRTGEKVFLECVQDMDHENMFWYRQDPGLGLRLIYFSYDVKMKEKGDIPEGYSVSREKKERFSLILESASTNQTSMYLCASRTGNTGELFFGEGSRLTVL.

This clone was counted between two and nine times. A read error may explain this, as a much larger clone is one base away. The rearrangement joins TRBV6-5 to TRBJ2-1; TRBD2 is a possible D gene (6 bases). This CDR3 comprises 16 residues. CDR1 and CDR2 (germline): MNHEY, SVGAGI. V was shortened by 2 bases and J by 0 bases, with 11 bases between the two germline ends. DNA of the CDR3: TGTGCCAGCAGTTACGAGGGCGGGAACTCCTACAATGAGCAGTTCTTC. This codes for CASSYEGGNSYNEQFF.

Ten or more counts support this clone. The rearrangement joins TRBV5-1 to TRBJ1-5; unclear D gene. Looked up from germline, CDR1 is SGHRS and CDR2 is YFSETQ. This CDR3 is built from 15 residues. Trimming removed 0 bases from V and 0 bases from J, with 7 bases in between. The CDR3 nucleotides read TGCGCCAGCAGCTTGGCGGGTACTAGCAATCAGCCCCAGCATTTT. Its protein is CASSLAGTSNQPQHF.

This clone was seen at least ten times. The chain has TRBV19 and TRBJ2-2; 8 bases align to TRBD2. This CDR3 has 17 residues. The V and J ends lost 1 base and 3 bases, in that order; junction bases with no gene match: 7. The V gene's germline CDR1 is LNHDA and CDR2 SQIVND (reference sequence). The CDR3 nucleotides read TGTGCCAGTAGTATAGGAAGCGGGAGTCGGTACACCGGGGAGCTGTTTTTT. This codes for CASSIGSGSRYTGELFF.

This clone was picked up a small number of times. One base away lies a much larger clone, so this may be a sequencing read error. The chain joins TRBV5-6 to TRBJ1-2, with TRBD1 matching over 7 bases. This CDR3 has 14 amino acids. V shed 3 bases and J 8 bases; nucleotides not matched to a gene: 10. Germline CDR1 is SGHDT and CDR2 is YYEEEE. The CDR3 DNA sequence: TGTGCCAGCAGCTGGGGCAGACAGGGCGTGGGCTACACCTTC. The encoded protein is CASSWGRQGVGYTF.

This clone was detected ten times or more. The chain combines TRBV6-1 with TRBJ2-6; D may be TRBD1 (5 bases). V lost 8 bases, J lost 16 bases, and 18 bases lay in between. The CDR3 consists of 12 residues. Germline CDR1 is MNHNS and CDR2 is SASEGT. The CDR3 DNA is TGTGCCAGCGGGAAGGGGCGGCCCTTACTGACTTTC. It is translated as CASGKGRPLLTF.

The chain recombines TRBV30 with TRBJ1-4, with 11 bases identical to TRBD1. Losses at the gene ends were 1 base for V and 6 bases for J; bases not matched to a gene: 7. The CDR3 runs to 16 residues. Germline CDR1 and CDR2: GTSNPN and SVGIG (reference sequence). DNA of the CDR3: TGTGCCTGGAGTGACCGGGACAGGGGGAGGGATGAAAAACTGTTTTTT. Translation: CAWSDRDRGRDEKLFF.

The table lists this clone with many counts. The rearrangement joins TRBV11-3 to TRBJ2-2; D gene uncertain. The CDR3 is 15 residues long. Germline CDR1 is SGHNT and CDR2 is YENEEA. V was clipped by 2 bases and J by 3 bases, with 10 bases between them. Here the CDR3 reads CASSLSWKDTGELFF. CDR3 coding DNA: TGTGCCAGCAGCTTAAGTTGGAAGGACACCGGGGAGCTGTTTTTT.

This clone was observed a handful of times. The V call is TRBV6-4, the J call TRBJ1-1, with TRBD1 as a possible D gene (5 bases). V shed 1 base and J shed 5 bases, with 8 bases lying between them. The CDR3 runs 13 residues. The germline gives CDR1 MRHNA, CDR2 SNTAGT. CDR3 region: CASSDYGGTEAFF. CDR3 DNA sequence: TGTGCCAGCAGTGACTATGGGGGTACTGAAGCTTTCTTT.

This clone was seen repeatedly, ten times or more. In nucleotides, the CDR3 is TGTGCCAGCAGTTTGGCGGATTCACCCCTCCACTTT. This translates into CASSLADSPLHF. The rearrangement uses TRBV12-3 or TRBV12-4 and TRBJ1-6; D uncertain. This CDR3 has 12 residues. With 3 bases removed from V and 8 bases from J, the gap between germline ends came to 5 bases.